This entry lists 12 T cell receptor beta chains sequenced from one sample in a study of CD8+ T cells in alopecia areata (dated by TCRdb to 2016 to 2019). Library preparation was by the immunoSEQ multiplex PCR assay. For TCR sequencing, RNA was extracted from every sample and reverse transcribed into cDNA to serve as template. The table comes from immuneACCESS by way of TCRdb, which keeps in-frame sequences with V and J called. Part of the clones is missing from these tables; in studies checked, under half for an unresolved V gene and the rest for unknown reasons. In all, the sample holds approximately 130,000 clones, and 40% to 55% of those were seen once. 10% to 13% of the sample belongs to the ten largest clones. The source material was NKG2D-low CD8+ T cells sorted from blood. According to the study, the label for this sample's cell subset or site signals: sorted CD8+ NKG2D-low blood T cells. These receptors all stem from a human donor with alopecia areata.

The J gene is TRBJ2-7, the V gene TRBV10-3, with D tentatively TRBD1 (6 bases). The CDR3 sequence is 11 residues long. Between the trimmed V and J ends, which lost 8 bases and 5 bases, there was a span of 10 bases. Germline V gene sequence: CDR1 ENHRY, CDR2 SYGVKD. The CDR3 region has the DNA TGTGCCATCGCACAGGGCCACGAGCAGTACTTC. This sequence encodes CAIAQGHEQYF.

The V call is TRBV10-2, the J call TRBJ2-5, with TRBD1 as a possible D gene (6 bases). This CDR3 comprises 14 residues. Germline V lookup: CDR1 WSHSY, CDR2 SAAADI. The V and J ends lost 8 bases and 5 bases respectively, with 18 bases between them. The chain's CDR3 is CASSMTGPGETQYF. Written as DNA, the CDR3 is TGCGCCAGCTCTATGACAGGTCCTGGTGAGACCCAGTACTTC.

J is TRBJ2-1 and V is TRBV27; 8 nucleotides match TRBD1. Trimming took 7 bases from V and 2 from J; bases not matched to a gene: 7. This CDR3 spans 15 amino acids. CDR1 is MNHEY, CDR2 SMNVEV, per germline (reference sequence). This CDR3 is CASTLTGDPYNEQFF. The DNA for the CDR3 is TGTGCCAGCACCTTGACAGGGGACCCCTACAATGAGCAGTTCTTC.

Concerning this clone itself: The same CDR3 also results from other DNA sequences found in this sample. The chain recombines TRBV5-1 with TRBJ2-7; the D is unclear. This CDR3 comprises 12 residues. Germline V gene sequence: CDR1 SGHRS, CDR2 YFSETQ. Trimming pared 4 bases from V and 4 bases from J, leaving 9 bases between. CDR3 nucleotides: TGCGCCAGCAGCGGGGTTTCTTACGAGCAGTACTTC. Its translation is CASSGVSYEQYF.

This clone came up a few times. The chain is built from TRBV4-1 and TRBJ2-5; 8 bases align to TRBD1. The V and J ends lost 5 bases and 9 bases, in that order; junction bases with no gene match: 8. The CDR3 loop spans 13 amino acids. From germline, CDR1 is MGHRA and CDR2 YSYEKL. CDR3 coding DNA: TGCGCCAGCAGCGAACGACAGGGGTTCGCCCAGTACTTC. It yields the protein CASSERQGFAQYF.

The chain is built from TRBV10-2 and TRBJ1-5; no clear D gene. Trimming removed 4 bases at V and 6 bases at J, with 10 bases between. The germline V gene has CDR1 WSHSY and CDR2 SAAADI. The CDR3 totals 13 residues. CDR3 protein: CASSGGAGQPQHF. The CDR3 coding sequence is TGCGCCAGCAGTGGTGGAGCGGGTCAGCCCCAGCATTTT.

The chain joins TRBV29-1 to TRBJ2-1; D might be TRBD1 or TRBD2, each matching 5 bases. CDR1 is SQVTM and CDR2 is ANQGSEA in the germline V gene. The CDR3 consists of 11 residues. V lost 1 base to trimming and J lost 12 bases, with 10 bases between them. CDR3 DNA sequence: TGCAGCGTTGAAGGGATGGGGACGCAGTTCTTC. Translation: CSVEGMGTQFF.

The rearrangement links TRBV29-1 to TRBJ2-1, with 12 bases that match TRBD2. The length of the CDR3 is 13 residues. J lost 4 bases, V lost 7 bases, and 2 bases had no gene match. Germline CDR1 is SQVTM and CDR2 is ANQGSEA. CDR3 loop: CSGGLAGYNEQFF. The CDR3 DNA follows: TGCAGCGGTGGACTAGCGGGGTACAATGAGCAGTTCTTC.

This clone was seen a few times. A read error may produce the germline difference seen at one junction end. The CDR3 nucleotides are TGTGCCAGCAGCTTTCCGAACTCTGAAGCTTTCTTT. Its translation is CASSFPNSEAFF. The rearrangement uses TRBV7-9 and TRBJ1-1; no clear D gene. The CDR3 loop spans 12 amino acids. In germline, CDR1 is SEHNR, CDR2 FQNEAQ (reference sequence).

This clone was seen a few times. The chain recombines TRBV4-1 with TRBJ2-2; no reliable D call. Per the germline V gene, CDR1 is MGHRA and CDR2 is YSYEKL. The CDR3 runs 13 residues. V was clipped by 3 bases and J by 6 bases, with 8 bases between them. CDR3 nucleotide sequence: TGCGCCAGCAGCCAGAGACCCTCCGGGGAGCTGTTTTTT. As protein: CASSQRPSGELFF.

The V gene is TRBV9, the J gene TRBJ2-5, with TRBD2 identical over 7 bases. Germline assignment: CDR1 SGDLS and CDR2 YYNGEE. The V segment lost 4 bases and the J segment 0 bases; nucleotides outside the gene matches: 3. The CDR3 runs to 14 residues. Written as DNA, the CDR3 is TGTGCCAGCAGCACCACTAGCGACCAAGAGACCCAGTACTTC. Residues: CASSTTSDQETQYF.

This clone has more than one count but fewer than ten. The chain joins TRBV7-9 to TRBJ2-2; D not resolved. Germline V gives CDR1 SEHNR, CDR2 FQNEAQ (reference sequence). The CDR3 is made up of 13 amino acids. Trimming shortened V by 3 bases and J by 5 bases, and 7 bases separated the two germline ends. The CDR3 coding sequence is TGTGCCAGCAGCTTTTCCGGAACCGGGGAGCTGTTTTTT. It codes for CASSFSGTGELFF. Complete variable domain (other parts from reference TRBV7-9 and TRBJ2-2): DTGVSQNPRHKITKRGQNVTFRCDPISEHNRLYWYRQTLGQGPEFLTYFQNEAQLEKSRLLSDRFSAERPKGSFSTLEIQRTEQGDSAMYLCASSFSGTGELFFGEGSRLTVL.